This T cell receptor (beta chain) appears in the sequencing data of a study of blood T cells in healthy people across ages. This clonotype was observed at least ten times. The second PCR ran about 6 to 12 cycles with a sample-barcoded 5' primer and J-beta primers. TCRdb called the 5' RACE reads again in MiXCR, with one record for every CDR3 protein. In the table there are fewer than 800,000 distinct CDR3 sequences, roughly 32% of which are singletons. The sequence derives from a woman at least 80 years old in good health. Sequences were obtained from blood.

The DNA for the CDR3 is TGTGCCAGCAGTTTAATGGCAGGGCCCCCCGAGCAGTACTTC. Protein: CASSLMAGPPEQYF. The rearrangement links TRBV12-3 or TRBV12-4 to TRBJ2-7, with D maybe TRBD1 (5 bases). Trimming left V 2 bases short and J 6 bases short, with 14 bases between. The CDR3 has 14 amino acids.